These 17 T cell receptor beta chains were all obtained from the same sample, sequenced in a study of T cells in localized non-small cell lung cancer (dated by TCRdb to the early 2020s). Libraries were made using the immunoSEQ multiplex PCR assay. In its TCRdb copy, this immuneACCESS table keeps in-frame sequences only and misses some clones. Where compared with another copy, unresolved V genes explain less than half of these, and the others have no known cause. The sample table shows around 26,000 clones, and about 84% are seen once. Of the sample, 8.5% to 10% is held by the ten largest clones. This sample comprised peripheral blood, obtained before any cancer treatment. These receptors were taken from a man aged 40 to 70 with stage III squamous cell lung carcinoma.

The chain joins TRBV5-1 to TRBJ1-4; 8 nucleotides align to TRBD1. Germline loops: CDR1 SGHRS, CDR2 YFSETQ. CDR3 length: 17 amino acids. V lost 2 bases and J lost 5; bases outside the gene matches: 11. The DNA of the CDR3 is TGCGCCAGCAGCTTTACTCCCGGGACAGGCGGGAATGAAAAACTGTTTTTT. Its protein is CASSFTPGTGGNEKLFF. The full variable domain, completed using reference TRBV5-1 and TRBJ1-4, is KAGVTQTPRYLIKTRGQQVTLSCSPISGHRSVSWYQQTPGQGLQFLFEYFSETQRNKGNFPGRFSGRQFSNSRSEMNVSTLELGDSALYLCASSFTPGTGGNEKLFFGSGTQLSVL.

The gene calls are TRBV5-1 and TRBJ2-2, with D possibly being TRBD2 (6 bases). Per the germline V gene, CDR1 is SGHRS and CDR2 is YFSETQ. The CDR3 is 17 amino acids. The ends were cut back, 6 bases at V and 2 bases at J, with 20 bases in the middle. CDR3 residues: CASTTSGWGGNTGELFF. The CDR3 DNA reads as TGCGCCAGCACCACCTCGGGGTGGGGAGGAAACACCGGGGAGCTGTTTTTT.

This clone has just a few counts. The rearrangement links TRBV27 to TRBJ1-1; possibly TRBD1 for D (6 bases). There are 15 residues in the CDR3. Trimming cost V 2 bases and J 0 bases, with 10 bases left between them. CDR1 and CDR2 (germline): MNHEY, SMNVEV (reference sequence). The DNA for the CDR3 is TGTGCCAGCAGTTTAATATGGGGGCTGAACACTGAAGCTTTCTTT. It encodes CASSLIWGLNTEAFF.

CDR3 in DNA: TGTGCCAGCAGCCCGGGACTAGCGACCACAGATACGCAGTATTTT. This codes for CASSPGLATTDTQYF. The chain combines TRBV5-6 with TRBJ2-3; TRBD2 matches at 10 bases. Losses at the gene ends were 4 bases for V and 2 bases for J; bases not matched to a gene: 4. The CDR3 extends over 15 amino acids. Germline loops: CDR1 SGHDT, CDR2 YYEEEE.

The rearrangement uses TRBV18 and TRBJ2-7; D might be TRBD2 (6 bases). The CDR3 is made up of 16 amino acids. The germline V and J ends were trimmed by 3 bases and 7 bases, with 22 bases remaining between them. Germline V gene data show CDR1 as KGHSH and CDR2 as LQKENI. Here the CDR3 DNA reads TGTGCCAGCTCACCGCCGGGAGTTCCTACCCTACGAGAGCAGTACTTC. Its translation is CASSPPGVPTLREQYF.

The CDR3 bases are TGTGCCAGCTCACCACAGTCAAACTCTGGAAACACCATATATTTT. Its translation: CASSPQSNSGNTIYF. The V gene is TRBV18, the J gene TRBJ1-3; D not certain. Germline assignment: CDR1 KGHSH and CDR2 LQKENI. V lost 1 base and J 0 bases, leaving 7 bases between the germline ends. The CDR3 sequence is 15 residues long.

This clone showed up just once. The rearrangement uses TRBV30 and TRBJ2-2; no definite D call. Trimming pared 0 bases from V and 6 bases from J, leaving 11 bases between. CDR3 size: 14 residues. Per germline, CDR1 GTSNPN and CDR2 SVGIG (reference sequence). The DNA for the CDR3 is TGTGCCTGGAGTGTACTGAGCACCGCCGGGGAGCTGTTTTTT. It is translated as CAWSVLSTAGELFF.

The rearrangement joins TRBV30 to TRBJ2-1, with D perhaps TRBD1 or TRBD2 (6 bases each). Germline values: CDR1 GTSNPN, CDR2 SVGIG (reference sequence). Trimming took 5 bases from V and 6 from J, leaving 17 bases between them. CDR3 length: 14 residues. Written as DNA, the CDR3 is TGTGCCTGGGAGAGGAGGGGGATTGGCAATGAGCAGTTCTTC. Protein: CAWERRGIGNEQFF.

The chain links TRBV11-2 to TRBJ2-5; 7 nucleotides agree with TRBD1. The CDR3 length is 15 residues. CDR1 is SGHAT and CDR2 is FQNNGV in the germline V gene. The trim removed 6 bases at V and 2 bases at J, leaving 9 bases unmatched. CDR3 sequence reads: CASRTGTVPQETQYF. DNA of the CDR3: TGTGCCAGCAGGACGGGGACAGTCCCTCAAGAGACCCAGTACTTC.

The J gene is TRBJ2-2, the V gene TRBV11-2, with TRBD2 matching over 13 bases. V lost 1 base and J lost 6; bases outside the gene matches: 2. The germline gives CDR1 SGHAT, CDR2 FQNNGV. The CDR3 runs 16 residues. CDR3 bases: TGTGCCAGCAGCTTAGTGGGACTAGCGGGATCCGGGGAGCTGTTTTTT. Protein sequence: CASSLVGLAGSGELFF. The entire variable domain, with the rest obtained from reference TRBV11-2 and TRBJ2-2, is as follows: EAGVAQSPRYKIIEKRQSVAFWCNPISGHATLYWYQQILGQGPKLLIQFQNNGVVDDSQLPKDRFSAERLKGVDSTLKIQPAKLEDSAVYLCASSLVGLAGSGELFFGEGSRLTVL.

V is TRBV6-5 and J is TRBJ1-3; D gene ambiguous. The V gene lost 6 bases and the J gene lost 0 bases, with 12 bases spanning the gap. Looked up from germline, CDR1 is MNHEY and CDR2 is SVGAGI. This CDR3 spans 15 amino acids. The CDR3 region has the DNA TGTGCCAGCAGACCGGGAACGAGCTCTGGAAACACCATATATTTT. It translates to CASRPGTSSGNTIYF.

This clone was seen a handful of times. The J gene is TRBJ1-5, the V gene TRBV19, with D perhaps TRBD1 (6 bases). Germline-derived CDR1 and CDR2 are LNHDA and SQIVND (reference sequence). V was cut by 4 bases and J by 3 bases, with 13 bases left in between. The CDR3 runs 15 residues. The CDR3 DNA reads TGTGCCAGTAGTACCGATGACAGGCTCAATCAGCCCCAGCATTTT. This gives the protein CASSTDDRLNQPQHF.

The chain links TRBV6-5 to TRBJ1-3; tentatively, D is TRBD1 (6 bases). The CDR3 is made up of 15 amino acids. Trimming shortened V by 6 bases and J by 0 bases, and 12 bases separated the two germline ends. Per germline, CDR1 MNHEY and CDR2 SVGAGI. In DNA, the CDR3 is TGTGCCAGCAGCCTGGACAGTAGCTCTGGAAACACCATATATTTT. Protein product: CASSLDSSSGNTIYF.

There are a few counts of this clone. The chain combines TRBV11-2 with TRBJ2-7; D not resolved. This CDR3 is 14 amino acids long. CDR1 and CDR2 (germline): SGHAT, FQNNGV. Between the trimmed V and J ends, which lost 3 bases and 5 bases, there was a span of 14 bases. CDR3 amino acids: CASSFSPGFHEQYV. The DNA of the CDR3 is TGTGCCAGCAGCTTTTCTCCCGGGTTTCACGAGCAGTACGTC.

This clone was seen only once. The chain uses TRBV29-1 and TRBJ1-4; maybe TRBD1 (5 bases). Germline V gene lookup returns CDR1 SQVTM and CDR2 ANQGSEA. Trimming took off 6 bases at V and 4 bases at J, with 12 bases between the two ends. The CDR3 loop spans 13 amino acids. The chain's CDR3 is CSVRGSLNEKLFF. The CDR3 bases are TGCAGCGTCCGGGGCAGTCTTAATGAAAAACTGTTTTTT.

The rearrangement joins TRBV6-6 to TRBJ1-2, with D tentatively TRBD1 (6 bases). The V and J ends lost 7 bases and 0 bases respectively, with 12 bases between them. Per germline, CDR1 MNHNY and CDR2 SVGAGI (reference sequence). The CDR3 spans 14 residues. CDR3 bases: TGTGCCAGCACCCTGGGGGCAGCTAACTATGGCTACACCTTC. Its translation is CASTLGAANYGYTF.

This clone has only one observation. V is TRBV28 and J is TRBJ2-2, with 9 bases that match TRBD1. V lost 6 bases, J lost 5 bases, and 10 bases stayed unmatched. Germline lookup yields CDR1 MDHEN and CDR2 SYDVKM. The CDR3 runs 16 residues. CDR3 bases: TGTGCCAGCAGCTTCACCGGGACAGGGTTGACCGGGGAGCTGTTTTTT. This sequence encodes CASSFTGTGLTGELFF.